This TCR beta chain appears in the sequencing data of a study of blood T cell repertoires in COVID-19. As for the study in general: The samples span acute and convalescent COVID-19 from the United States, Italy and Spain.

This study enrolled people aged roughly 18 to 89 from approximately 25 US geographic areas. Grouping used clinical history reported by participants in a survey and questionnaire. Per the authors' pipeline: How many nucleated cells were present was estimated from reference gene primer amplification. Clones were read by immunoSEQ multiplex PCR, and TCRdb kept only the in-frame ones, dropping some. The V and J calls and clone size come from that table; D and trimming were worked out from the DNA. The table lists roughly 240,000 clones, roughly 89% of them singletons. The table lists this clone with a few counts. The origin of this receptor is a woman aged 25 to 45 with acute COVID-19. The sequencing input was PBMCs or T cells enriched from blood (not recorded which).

As DNA, the CDR3 is TGTGCCAGTAGTGAGCAGGCAGTGAACTATGGCTACACCTTC. It yields the protein CASSEQAVNYGYTF. The chain has TRBV19 and TRBJ1-2; D gene ambiguous. The CDR3 totals 14 residues. V was trimmed by 5 bases and J by 2 bases, leaving 12 bases between them. Germline-derived CDR1 and CDR2 are LNHDA and SQIVND (reference sequence).